A single T cell receptor beta chain is shown here with its context. What it recognizes is unknown. The sequenced fragment ends 3 residues before the CDR3 boundary, so the rest is inferred from the germline J gene. This sample is part of a study of T cells in women clearing cervical HPV infection. Overall study: With HLA typing for only a few women, HLA confounding remains possible.

Assay: immunoSEQ multiplex PCR; the TCRdb copy retains only in-frame clones and omits some. The table lists around 30,000 clones. V was clipped by 6 bases and J by 6 bases, with 12 bases between them. The CDR3 has 13 amino acids. Notes on the study in general: Associations may precede or follow infection; HPV-specific or memory T cells were not isolated. Combining TCR richness with V gene abundances gave approximately 0.8 AUC.

Dot-blot hybridization genotyped cervical HPV amplified with MY09/MY11 PCR. V usage is TRBV23-1 and J usage is TRBJ1-5; D possibly corresponds to TRBD1 (5 bases). TRBV23-1 is given ORF status, its function remaining uncertain. The clonotype comes from a woman between 18 and 70 years old with a cervical HPV16 infection that either progressed to CIN3+ or cleared (not recorded which). Sequences were obtained from blood buffy coat. Incomplete CDR3 DNA: TGCGCCAGCAGGGTTGGGGCTGGTCAGCCC. Its translation: CASRVGAGQP. The full-length CDR3 reads as CASRVGAGQPQHF.